These T cell receptor beta chains were read from a single sample in a study of blood T cell repertoires in COVID-19. Some clones are missing from TCRdb's copy, which holds only in-frame ones; the method was immunoSEQ multiplex PCR. The sample lists about 250,000 clones, approximately 83% occurring once. Sequencing was carried out using peripheral blood. Receptors were obtained from a man in his forties or fifties with active or convalescent COVID-19. CDR3s include the opening cysteine and the closing phenylalanine or tryptophan. The D gene is left open where the match is weak. Not every row has a clone size; where given, it reads once, few, many or a size class.

abundance	len	j_gene	v_gene	d_gene	CDR3aa	CDR3nt
NA	15	TRBJ1-1	TRBV5-5	NA	CASSRITSGASEAFF	TGTGCCAGCAGCCGAATCACTTCAGGGGCCAGTGAAGCTTTCTTT
NA	19	TRBJ1-5	TRBV28	TRBD1	CASSSRLGPQDRVDQPQHF	TGTGCCAGCAGTTCTAGACTCGGCCCTCAGGACAGGGTAGATCAGCCCCAGCATTTT
NA	14	TRBJ1-4	TRBV7-9	NA	CASSPVATNEKLFF	TGTGCCAGCAGCCCCGTTGCAACTAATGAAAAACTGTTTTTT
NA	15	TRBJ1-2	TRBV9	NA	CASSVEGSRENGYTF	TGTGCCAGCAGCGTAGAAGGCTCCAGGGAAAATGGCTACACCTTC
NA	13	TRBJ2-1	TRBV12-3/TRBV12-4	NA	CASTRGRAHEQFF	TGTGCCAGCACTAGAGGCAGGGCGCATGAGCAGTTCTTC
once	12	TRBJ1-2	TRBV9	NA	CASSGTAPGYTF	TGTGCCAGCAGCGGGACAGCCCCCGGCTACACCTTC
NA	17	TRBJ1-6	TRBV5-1	NA	CASSLRAGSSYNSPLHF	TGCGCCAGCAGCTTGCGTGCCGGTAGCTCCTATAATTCACCCCTCCACTTT
NA	14	TRBJ2-1	TRBV6-2/TRBV6-3	TRBD1	CASSGTGGKNEQFF	TGTGCCAGCAGCGGGACAGGGGGCAAGAATGAGCAGTTCTTC
NA	14	TRBJ2-3	TRBV9	NA	CASSQDTLTDTQYF	TGTGCCAGCAGCCAGGACACTCTCACAGATACGCAGTATTTT
NA	14	TRBJ1-2	TRBV9	TRBD1	CASKRQGDDYGYTF	TGTGCCAGTAAACGACAGGGTGACGACTATGGCTACACCTTC
NA	16	TRBJ2-3	TRBV4-2	NA	CASSQGNRDGTDTQYF	TGTGCCAGCAGCCAAGGTAACAGGGATGGGACAGATACGCAGTATTTT
NA	15	TRBJ1-2	TRBV19	NA	CASSIWTDSNYGYTF	TGTGCCAGTAGTATTTGGACGGACTCTAACTATGGCTACACCTTC
NA	16	TRBJ2-1	TRBV18	TRBD1	CASSPAPDRAGDEQFF	TGTGCCAGCTCACCAGCTCCGGACAGGGCCGGGGATGAGCAGTTCTTC
NA	14	TRBJ1-1	TRBV6-5	TRBD1	CASSYRTGETEAFF	TGTGCCAGCAGTTACCGGACAGGGGAAACTGAAGCTTTCTTT
NA	15	TRBJ2-2	TRBV5-1	NA	CASSLSGVPTGELFF	TGCGCCAGCAGCCTATCGGGGGTCCCCACCGGGGAGCTGTTTTTT
NA	13	TRBJ2-7	TRBV6-5	NA	CACRSPSSYEQYF	TGTGCCTGTAGGAGTCCGAGCTCCTACGAGCAGTACTTC
NA	14	TRBJ2-7	TRBV9	TRBD1	CASSEETGYDEQYF	TGTGCCAGCAGCGAGGAGACAGGGTACGACGAGCAGTACTTC
NA	14	TRBJ1-1	TRBV28	TRBD1	CASFKQGMNTEAFF	TGTGCCAGCTTCAAACAGGGGATGAACACTGAAGCTTTCTTT
NA	14	TRBJ2-7	TRBV18	TRBD1	CASSRGTGAYEQYF	TGTGCCAGCTCCCGAGGGACAGGGGCCTACGAGCAGTACTTC
NA	14	TRBJ1-5	TRBV6-2/TRBV6-3	NA	CASSYGSRNQPQHF	TGTGCCAGCAGTTACGGTAGCAGAAATCAGCCCCAGCATTTT
few	14	TRBJ1-2	TRBV5-8	TRBD1	CASRRRDRGGGYTF	TGTGCCAGCAGGAGACGTGACAGGGGAGGTGGCTACACCTTC
NA	13	TRBJ1-2	TRBV6-5	NA	CASQPLANYGYTF	TGTGCCAGTCAACCGTTAGCTAACTATGGCTACACCTTC
NA	15	TRBJ1-2	TRBV7-2	NA	CASSPDPLTVYGYTF	TGTGCCAGCAGCCCCGACCCTTTGACAGTCTATGGCTACACCTTC
once	15	TRBJ1-1	TRBV6-5	NA	CASSYSEVSNTEAFF	TGTGCCAGCAGTTACAGTGAGGTCTCGAACACTGAAGCTTTCTTT
NA	12	TRBJ2-7	TRBV7-9	NA	CASSAAVREQYF	TGTGCCAGCAGCGCAGCGGTTCGCGAGCAGTACTTC
NA	14	TRBJ2-7	TRBV19	NA	CASRRRDRNYEQYF	TGTGCCAGTAGAAGGCGGGACAGAAACTACGAGCAGTACTTC
NA	13	TRBJ1-4	TRBV21-1	NA	CASSRDSNEKLFF	TGTGCCAGCAGCCGGGACTCGAATGAAAAACTGTTTTTT
few	13	TRBJ1-2	TRBV29-1	TRBD1	CSVGGQGAGGYTF	TGCAGCGTTGGTGGACAGGGGGCTGGTGGCTACACCTTC
NA	15	TRBJ1-5	TRBV19	NA	CASSMQGGGDQPQHF	TGTGCCAGTAGTATGCAGGGAGGAGGGGATCAGCCCCAGCATTTT
NA	10	TRBJ1-1	TRBV6-5	NA	CATGSPEAFF	TGTGCCACTGGGAGCCCTGAAGCTTTCTTT
NA	15	TRBJ1-3	TRBV5-1	NA	CASSVDSSSGNTIYF	TGCGCCAGCAGCGTGGACAGTAGCTCTGGAAACACCATATATTTT
NA	15	TRBJ2-5	TRBV28	NA	CASTGRTVRRETQYF	TGTGCCAGCACCGGAAGGACAGTGCGGAGAGAGACCCAGTACTTC
NA	13	TRBJ1-2	TRBV18	NA	CASSPGREGGYTF	TGTGCCAGCTCACCGGGCAGGGAAGGTGGCTACACCTTC
NA	17	TRBJ1-4	TRBV19	TRBD1	CASSIWTGNNANEKLFF	TGTGCCAGTAGTATCTGGACAGGGAATAACGCTAATGAAAAACTGTTTTTT
NA	13	TRBJ2-7	TRBV30	TRBD1	CAWRDRGLHEQYF	TGTGCCTGGAGAGACAGGGGGCTTCACGAGCAGTACTTC
NA	14	TRBJ1-4	TRBV30	TRBD1	CAWRDRGHNEKLFF	TGTGCCTGGAGGGACAGGGGGCATAATGAAAAACTGTTTTTT
NA	16	TRBJ2-5	TRBV7-8	NA	CASSSPPAGLQETQYF	TGTGCCAGCAGCTCCCCCCCCGCAGGACTCCAAGAGACCCAGTACTTC
NA	12	TRBJ2-7	TRBV2	NA	CASSTTGQKQYF	TGTGCCAGCAGTACTACAGGGCAAAAGCAGTACTTC
NA	16	TRBJ1-6	TRBV5-1	NA	CASSLRESSYNSPLHF	TGCGCCAGCAGCTTAAGGGAGAGCTCCTATAATTCACCCCTCCACTTT
NA	14	TRBJ2-2	TRBV3-1/TRBV3-2	NA	CASSPSGGTGELFF	TGTGCCAGCAGCCCTAGTGGGGGGACCGGGGAGCTGTTTTTT
NA	14	TRBJ2-3	TRBV7-2	NA	CASSLGGQTDTQYF	TGTGCCAGCAGCCTGGGGGGGCAAACAGATACGCAGTATTTT
NA	16	TRBJ2-7	TRBV2	TRBD1	CASSEGQGARGYEQYF	TGTGCCAGCAGTGAGGGACAGGGGGCGCGGGGCTACGAGCAGTACTTC
once	17	TRBJ2-2	TRBV5-4	TRBD2	CASSSGLAGVNTGELFF	TGTGCCAGCAGCTCCGGACTAGCGGGGGTGAACACCGGGGAGCTGTTTTTT
NA	19	TRBJ1-6	TRBV2	NA	CASHQRGVLSSGYNSPLHF	TGTGCCAGCCACCAACGGGGGGTATTGTCTTCGGGCTATAATTCACCCCTCCACTTT
NA	16	TRBJ1-4	TRBV5-4	NA	CASSLGGPGPEEKLFF	TGTGCCAGCAGCTTGGGTGGGCCTGGGCCTGAAGAAAAACTGTTTTTT
NA	14	TRBJ2-1	TRBV28	TRBD2	CASTLAGAYNEQFF	TGTGCCAGCACCCTAGCGGGGGCTTACAATGAGCAGTTCTTC